Listed here are 12 T cell receptor beta chains from one sample, sequenced in a study of blood T cell repertoires in COVID-19. Sequencing was performed with immunoSEQ multiplex PCR; in TCRdb, only in-frame clones are kept and a portion is missing. The sample has 200,000 or so clones, about 90% seen once. Sequencing was done on a sample of PBMCs or T cells enriched from blood (not recorded which). The source of these receptors is a woman aged 25 to 39 who had been exposed to COVID-19.

This clone was detected once. The rearrangement uses TRBV14 and TRBJ1-2, with D possibly TRBD1 on 6 matching bases. The CDR3 is 17 residues long. Germline values: CDR1 SGHDN, CDR2 FVKESK. V gave up 3 bases and J gave up 6 bases, with 23 bases separating them. The DNA of the CDR3 is TGTGCCAGCAGCCAGGGTTTGTGGGGGCGCCTAATTGATGGCTACACCTTC. It specifies CASSQGLWGRLIDGYTF.

This clone was detected a few times. The V gene is TRBV2, the J gene TRBJ1-5; D is undetermined. The CDR3 is 14 residues long. Germline lookup yields CDR1 SNHLY and CDR2 FYNNEI. V was pared by 4 bases and J by 1 base, with 8 bases between. CDR3 DNA: TGTGCCAGCAGTGCGGGGTCCAGCAATCAGCCCCAGCATTTT. Translated: CASSAGSSNQPQHF. Drawing the rest from reference TRBV2 and TRBJ1-5, the complete variable domain is EPEVTQTPSHQVTQMGQEVILRCVPISNHLYFYWYRQILGQKVEFLVSFYNNEISEKSEIFDDQFSVERPDGSNFTLKIRSTKLEDSAMYFCASSAGSSNQPQHFGDGTRLSIL.

The chain joins TRBV27 to TRBJ2-2; 8 bases are shared with TRBD2. The length of the CDR3 is 16 residues. Trimming took 7 bases from V and 0 from J; bases not matched to a gene: 7. CDR1 is MNHEY, CDR2 SMNVEV, per germline (reference sequence). The CDR3 protein is CASTAGGTTNTGELFF. In DNA, the CDR3 is TGTGCCAGCACGGCGGGAGGAACTACGAACACCGGGGAGCTGTTTTTT.

The sample holds a few counts of this clone. This chain uses TRBV30 with TRBJ1-4; D is possibly TRBD1 (5 bases). Trimming shortened V by 2 bases and J by 0 bases, and 10 bases separated the two germline ends. Germline lookup yields CDR1 GTSNPN and CDR2 SVGIG (reference sequence). CDR3 length: 15 residues. The CDR3 loop is CAWSQAGTTNEKLFF. DNA of the CDR3: TGTGCCTGGAGTCAGGCAGGGACAACTAATGAAAAACTGTTTTTT.

This rearrangement joins TRBV18 to TRBJ1-2; 8 positions match TRBD1. Germline V gives CDR1 KGHSH, CDR2 LQKENI. With V trimmed by 3 bases and J by 6 bases, 18 bases remained unmatched. There are 18 residues in the CDR3. The CDR3 reads CASSPLGGTGLNIHGYTF. In nucleotides, the CDR3 is TGTGCCAGCTCACCCTTAGGGGGGACAGGTCTAAACATCCATGGCTACACCTTC.

This chain links TRBV7-3 with TRBJ2-5; 11 nucleotides align to TRBD2. V trimming: 3 bases; J trimming: 5 bases; junction bases outside the gene matches: 5. This CDR3 has 15 amino acids. Germline values: CDR1 SGHTA, CDR2 FQGTGA. CDR3 nucleotide sequence: TGTGCCAGCAGCTTTAGCGGGAGGGCCTGGGAGACCCAGTACTTC. Translating gives CASSFSGRAWETQYF.

The V and J genes are TRBV9 and TRBJ1-2, with TRBD1 identical over 12 bases. This CDR3 is 20 amino acids long. V lost 3 bases, J lost 5 bases, and 20 bases stayed unmatched. Looked up from germline, CDR1 is SGDLS and CDR2 is YYNGEE. The DNA of the CDR3 is TGTGCCAGCAGCGCCCGGGACAGGGGGCTTCTTTACCCCTTGGAGTATGGCTACACCTTC. This gives the protein CASSARDRGLLYPLEYGYTF.

This clone has a handful of counts. The J gene is TRBJ2-7, the V gene TRBV7-9, with a possible D match to TRBD1 (5 bases). V lost 4 bases to trimming and J lost 0 bases, with 13 bases between them. Germline V gives CDR1 SEHNR, CDR2 FQNEAQ (reference sequence). This CDR3 is built from 15 residues. Here the CDR3 reads CASSSRAGFSYEQYF. The CDR3 DNA follows: TGTGCCAGCAGCTCCCGGGCAGGGTTCTCCTACGAGCAGTACTTC.

The chain links TRBV28 to TRBJ1-2; 12 nucleotides match TRBD1. Germline V lookup: CDR1 MDHEN, CDR2 SYDVKM. With 6 bases clipped from V and 5 bases from J, the junction kept 7 bases outside the gene matches. The CDR3 runs to 15 residues. In DNA form, the CDR3 reads TGTGCCAGCAGGCCGGGACAGGGGGCGAAGTATGGCTACACCTTC. Its translation: CASRPGQGAKYGYTF.

This rearrangement joins TRBV21-1 to TRBJ2-7; TRBD1 reflects the table's D call only, with no check against the DNA. TRBV21-1 is tagged as a pseudogene. The CDR3 is made up of 14 amino acids. The CDR3 DNA reads as TGTGCCAGCAGCCGGGACAAGACCTCCTACGAGCAGTACTTC. Encoded protein: CASSRDKTSYEQYF.

The chain joins TRBV6-5 to TRBJ2-7; unclear D gene. Trimming took 0 bases from V and 2 from J, leaving 11 bases between them. The germline V gene has CDR1 MNHEY and CDR2 SVGAGI. The CDR3 totals 15 residues. For the CDR3, the DNA is TGTGCCAGCAGTTACTCGATGACAATTGCCTACGAGCAGTACTTC. This translates into CASSYSMTIAYEQYF.

V usage is TRBV11-3 and J usage is TRBJ1-2; TRBD1 matches at 11 bases. The V segment lost 2 bases and the J segment 0 bases; nucleotides outside the gene matches: 14. The CDR3 covers 20 residues. The germline CDR1 and CDR2 sequences are SGHNT and YENEEA. The CDR3 here is CASSLWQTRTGGPPNYGYTF. The CDR3 nucleotides read TGTGCCAGCAGCTTATGGCAAACGAGGACAGGGGGCCCGCCTAACTATGGCTACACCTTC.